This T cell receptor (beta chain) was sequenced during a study of shared clonotypes between healthy human individuals. Overall study context: Per-donor plates numbered three CD4 naive, three CD4 memory, two CD8 naive and one CD8 memory. Whole-study findings and limits: Specimens sampled were limited to blood, with tissue repertoires likely differing.

V shed 5 bases and J shed 2 bases, with 13 bases lying between them. Germline V CDR1 and CDR2: SGDLS, YYNGEE. The CDR3 has 14 residues. A note on this clone: Its cognate antigen is unknown.

Assay: immunoSEQ multiplex PCR; the TCRdb copy retains only in-frame clones and omits some. Of over a million clones listed, 97% to 99% are singletons. Adult Caucasians living in Nashville, Tennessee made up all of the donors. Specimen: naive CD4+ T cells sorted from blood. Documented subset: CD45RA+ positively selected. The chain combines TRBV9 with TRBJ1-2; D may be TRBD1 (5 bases). The sequence came from a man in his thirties or forties in good health. The CDR3 spells CASSSGIVNYGYTF. CDR3 coding DNA: TGTGCCAGCAGTTCAGGGATCGTAAACTATGGCTACACCTTC.